This record looks at one T cell receptor (beta chain) sequence and its context. The sample comes from a study of blood T cell repertoires in COVID-19. Study at large: COVID-19 samples from acute and convalescent phases originated in the United States, Italy and Spain. T cells, B-cell-depleted T cells, or PBMCs supplied cDNA or gDNA.

CDR1 and CDR2 (germline): LNHDA, SQIVND (reference sequence). J gave up 4 bases and V 3 bases, and 12 bases lay outside the gene matches. The CDR3 spans 17 residues. As originally analysed: Amplification of reference gene primers provided the estimated nucleated cell counts. Libraries were prepared by immunoSEQ multiplex PCR; TCRdb keeps only in-frame clonotypes and omits some of them. V, J and clone size were drawn from that table, and D and trimming were deduced from the DNA. The sample lists about 200,000 clones, about 83% seen once, with roughly 4.6% in the top ten. Sequenced sample: peripheral blood. V usage is TRBV19 and J usage is TRBJ2-5; 9 bases are shared with TRBD2. This sequence originates from a woman in her 70s with active or convalescent COVID-19. CDR3: CASSIMSAGGAGETQYF. The DNA for the CDR3 is TGTGCCAGTAGTATTATGTCGGCGGGAGGGGCCGGAGAGACCCAGTACTTC.